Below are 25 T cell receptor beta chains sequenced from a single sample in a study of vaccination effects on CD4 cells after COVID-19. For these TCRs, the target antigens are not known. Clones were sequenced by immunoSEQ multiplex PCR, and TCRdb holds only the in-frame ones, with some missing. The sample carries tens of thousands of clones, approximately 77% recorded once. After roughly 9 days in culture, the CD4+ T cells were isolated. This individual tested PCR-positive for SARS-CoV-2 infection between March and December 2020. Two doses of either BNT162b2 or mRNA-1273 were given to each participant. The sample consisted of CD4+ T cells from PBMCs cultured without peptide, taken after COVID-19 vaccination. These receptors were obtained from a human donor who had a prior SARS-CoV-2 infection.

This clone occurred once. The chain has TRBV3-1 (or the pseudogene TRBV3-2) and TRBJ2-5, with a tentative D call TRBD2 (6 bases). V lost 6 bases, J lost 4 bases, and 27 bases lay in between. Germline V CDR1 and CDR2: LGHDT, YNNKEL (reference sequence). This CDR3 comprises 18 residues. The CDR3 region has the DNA TGTGCCAGCAGTCCCTACCCCGGGACTGAGTTTGGGGTAGAGACCCAGTACTTC. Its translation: CASSPYPGTEFGVETQYF.

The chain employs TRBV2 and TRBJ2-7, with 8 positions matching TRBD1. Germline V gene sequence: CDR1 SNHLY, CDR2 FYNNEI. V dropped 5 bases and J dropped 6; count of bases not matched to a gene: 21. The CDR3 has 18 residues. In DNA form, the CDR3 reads TGTGCCAGCAGTCGGGGGTACACCGGGACAGGCAGAGGTCGCGAGCAGTACTTC. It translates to CASSRGYTGTGRGREQYF.

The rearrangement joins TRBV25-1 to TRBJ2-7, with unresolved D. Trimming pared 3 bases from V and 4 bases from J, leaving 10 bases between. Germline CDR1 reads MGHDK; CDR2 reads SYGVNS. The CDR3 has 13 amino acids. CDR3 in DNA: TGTGCCAGCAGTGACCTCAGTCAGTACGAGCAGTACTTC. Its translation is CASSDLSQYEQYF.

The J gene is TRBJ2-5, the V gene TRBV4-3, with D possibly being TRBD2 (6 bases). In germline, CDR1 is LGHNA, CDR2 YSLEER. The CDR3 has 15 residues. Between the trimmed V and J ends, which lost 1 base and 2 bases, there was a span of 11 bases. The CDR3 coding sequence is TGCGCCAGCAGCCAAGGAGAGGCGGGACAAGAGACCCAGTACTTC. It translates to CASSQGEAGQETQYF.

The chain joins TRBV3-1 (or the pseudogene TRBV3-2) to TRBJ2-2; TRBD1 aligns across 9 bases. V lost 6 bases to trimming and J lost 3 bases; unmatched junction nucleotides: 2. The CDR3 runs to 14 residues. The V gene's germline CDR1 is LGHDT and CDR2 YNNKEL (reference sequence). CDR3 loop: CASRRQGDTGELFF. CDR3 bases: TGTGCCAGCAGAAGACAGGGGGACACCGGGGAGCTGTTTTTT.

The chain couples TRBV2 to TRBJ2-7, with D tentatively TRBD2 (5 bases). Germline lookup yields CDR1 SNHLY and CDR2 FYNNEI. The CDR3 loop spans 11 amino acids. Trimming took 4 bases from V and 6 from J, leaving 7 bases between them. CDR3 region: CASSVDSEQYF. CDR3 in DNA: TGTGCCAGCAGTGTGGACTCCGAGCAGTACTTC.

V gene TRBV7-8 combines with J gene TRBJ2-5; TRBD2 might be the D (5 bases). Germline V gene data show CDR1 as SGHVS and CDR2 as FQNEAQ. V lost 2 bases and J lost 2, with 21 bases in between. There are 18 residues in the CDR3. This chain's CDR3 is CASSLSPNPLAPQETQYF. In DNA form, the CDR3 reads TGTGCCAGCAGCTTAAGTCCGAACCCCCTAGCTCCTCAAGAGACCCAGTACTTC.

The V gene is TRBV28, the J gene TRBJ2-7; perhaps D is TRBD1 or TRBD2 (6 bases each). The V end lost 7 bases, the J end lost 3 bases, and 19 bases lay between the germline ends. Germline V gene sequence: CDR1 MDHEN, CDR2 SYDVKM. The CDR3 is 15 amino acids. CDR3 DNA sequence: TGTGCCAGCACCCAGGAGGGGGTCAACCTCTACGAGCAGTACTTC. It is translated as CASTQEGVNLYEQYF.

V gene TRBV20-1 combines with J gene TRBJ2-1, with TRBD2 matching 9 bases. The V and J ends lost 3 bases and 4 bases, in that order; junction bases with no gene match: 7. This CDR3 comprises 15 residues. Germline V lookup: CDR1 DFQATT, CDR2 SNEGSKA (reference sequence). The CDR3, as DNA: TGCAGTGCTAGTATCGAGCGGGAGGCGTACAATGAGCAGTTCTTC. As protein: CSASIEREAYNEQFF.

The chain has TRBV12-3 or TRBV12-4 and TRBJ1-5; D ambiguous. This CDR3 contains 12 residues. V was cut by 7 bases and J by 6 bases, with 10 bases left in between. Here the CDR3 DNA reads TGTGCCAGCATGTATTTTGGTCAGCCCCAGCATTTT. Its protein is CASMYFGQPQHF.

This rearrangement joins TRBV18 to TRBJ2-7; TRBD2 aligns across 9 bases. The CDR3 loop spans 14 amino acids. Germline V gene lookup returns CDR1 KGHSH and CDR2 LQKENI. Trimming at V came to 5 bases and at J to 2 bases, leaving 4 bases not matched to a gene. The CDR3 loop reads CASSVTSGAYEQYF. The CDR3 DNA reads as TGTGCCAGCTCAGTGACTAGCGGCGCCTACGAGCAGTACTTC.

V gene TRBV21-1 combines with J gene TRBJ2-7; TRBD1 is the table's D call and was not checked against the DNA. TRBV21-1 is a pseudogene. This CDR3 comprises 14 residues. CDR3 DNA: TGTGCCAGCAGCAAAGATGGACAGGACTACGAGCAGTACTTC. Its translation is CASSKDGQDYEQYF.

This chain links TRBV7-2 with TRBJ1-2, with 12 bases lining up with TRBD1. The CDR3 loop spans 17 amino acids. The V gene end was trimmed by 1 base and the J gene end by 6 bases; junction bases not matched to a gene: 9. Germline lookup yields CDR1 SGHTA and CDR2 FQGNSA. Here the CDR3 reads CASSLVPWDRGPNGYTF. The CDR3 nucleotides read TGTGCCAGCAGCTTAGTACCCTGGGACAGGGGGCCCAATGGCTACACCTTC.

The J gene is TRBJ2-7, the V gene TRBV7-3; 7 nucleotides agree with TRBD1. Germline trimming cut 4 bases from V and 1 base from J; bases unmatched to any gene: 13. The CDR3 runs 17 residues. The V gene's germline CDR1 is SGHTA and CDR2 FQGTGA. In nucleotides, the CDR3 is TGTGCCAGCAGCTCAGGGAGAGACAGGGATCCTTCCTACGAGCAGTACTTC. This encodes CASSSGRDRDPSYEQYF.

The CDR3 spells CASSINFGGEAFF. As DNA, the CDR3 is TGCGCCAGCAGCATCAACTTCGGGGGTGAAGCTTTCTTT. The chain carries TRBV5-1 and TRBJ1-1, with a tentative D call TRBD1 (5 bases). Germline V gives CDR1 SGHRS, CDR2 YFSETQ. Deletions cut 4 bases from V and 7 bases from J, with 14 bases between. This CDR3 contains 13 residues.

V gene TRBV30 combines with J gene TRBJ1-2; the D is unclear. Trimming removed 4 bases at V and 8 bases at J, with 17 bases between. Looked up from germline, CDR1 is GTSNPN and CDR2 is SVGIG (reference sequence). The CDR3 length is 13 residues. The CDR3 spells CAWKEQRVGGYTF. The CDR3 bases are TGTGCCTGGAAAGAGCAAAGGGTGGGGGGCTACACCTTC.

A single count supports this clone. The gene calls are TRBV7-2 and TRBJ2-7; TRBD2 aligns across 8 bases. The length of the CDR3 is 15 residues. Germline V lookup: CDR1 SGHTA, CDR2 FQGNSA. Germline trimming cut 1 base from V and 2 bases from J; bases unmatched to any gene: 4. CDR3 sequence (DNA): TGTGCCAGCAGCTTAGTGGCGGGAGGAGCCTACGAGCAGTACTTC. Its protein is CASSLVAGGAYEQYF.

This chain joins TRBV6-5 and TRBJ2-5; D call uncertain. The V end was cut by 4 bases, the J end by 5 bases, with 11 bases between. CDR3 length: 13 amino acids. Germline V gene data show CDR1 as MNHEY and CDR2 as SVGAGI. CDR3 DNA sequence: TGTGCCAGCAGTTGGGGTAACCGGGAGACCCAGTACTTC. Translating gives CASSWGNRETQYF.

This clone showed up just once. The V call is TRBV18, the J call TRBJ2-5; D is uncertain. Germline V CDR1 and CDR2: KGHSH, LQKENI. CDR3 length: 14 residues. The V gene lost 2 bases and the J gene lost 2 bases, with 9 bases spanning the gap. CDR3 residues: CASSPLSFQETQYF. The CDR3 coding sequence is TGTGCCAGCTCACCATTGAGCTTTCAAGAGACCCAGTACTTC.

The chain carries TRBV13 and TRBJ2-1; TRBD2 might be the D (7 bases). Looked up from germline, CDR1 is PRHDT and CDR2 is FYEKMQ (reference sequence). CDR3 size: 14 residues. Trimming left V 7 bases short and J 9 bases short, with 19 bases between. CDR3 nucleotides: TGTGCCAGCACCTGGGGGGGCCATGCTAGTGAGCAGTTCTTC. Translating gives CASTWGGHASEQFF.

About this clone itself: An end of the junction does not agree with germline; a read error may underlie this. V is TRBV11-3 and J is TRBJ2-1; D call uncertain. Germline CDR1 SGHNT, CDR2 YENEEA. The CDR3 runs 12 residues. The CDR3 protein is CASNLPYNEQFF. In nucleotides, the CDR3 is TGTGCCAGCAACTTACCTTACAATGAGCAGTTCTTC.

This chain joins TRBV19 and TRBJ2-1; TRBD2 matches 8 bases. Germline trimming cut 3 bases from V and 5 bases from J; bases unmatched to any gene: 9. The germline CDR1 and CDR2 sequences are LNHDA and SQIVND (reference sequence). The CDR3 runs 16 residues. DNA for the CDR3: TGTGCCAGTAGTATGGGTAGCGGGGTTGGGAACAATGAGCAGTTCTTC. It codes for CASSMGSGVGNNEQFF.

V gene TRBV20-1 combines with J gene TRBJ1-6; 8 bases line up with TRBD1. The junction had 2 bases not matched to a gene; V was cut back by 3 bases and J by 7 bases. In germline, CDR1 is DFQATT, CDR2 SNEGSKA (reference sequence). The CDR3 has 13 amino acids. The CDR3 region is CSASGDRNSPLHF. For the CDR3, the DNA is TGCAGTGCTAGTGGGGACAGGAATTCACCCCTCCACTTT.

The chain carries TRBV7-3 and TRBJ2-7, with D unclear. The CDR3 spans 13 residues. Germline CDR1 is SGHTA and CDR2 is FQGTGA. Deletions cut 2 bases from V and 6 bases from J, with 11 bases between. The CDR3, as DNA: TGTGCCAGCAGCTTATATCCGGAGTTCGAGCAGTACTTC. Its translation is CASSLYPEFEQYF.

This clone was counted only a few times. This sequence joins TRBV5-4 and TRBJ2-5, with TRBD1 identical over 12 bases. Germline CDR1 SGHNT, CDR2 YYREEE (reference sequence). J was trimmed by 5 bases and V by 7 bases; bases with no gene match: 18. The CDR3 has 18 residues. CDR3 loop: CASATSPAGTGGIETQYF. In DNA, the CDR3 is TGTGCCAGCGCAACAAGCCCCGCCGGGACAGGGGGCATCGAGACCCAGTACTTC.